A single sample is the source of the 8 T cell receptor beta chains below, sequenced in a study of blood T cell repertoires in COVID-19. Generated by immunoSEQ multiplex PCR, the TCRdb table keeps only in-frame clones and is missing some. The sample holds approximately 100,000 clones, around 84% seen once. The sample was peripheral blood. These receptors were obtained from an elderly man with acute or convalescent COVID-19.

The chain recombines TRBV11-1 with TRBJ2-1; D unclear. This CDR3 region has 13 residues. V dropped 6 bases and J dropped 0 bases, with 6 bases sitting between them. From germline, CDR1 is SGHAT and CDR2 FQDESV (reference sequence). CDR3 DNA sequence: TGTGCCAGCAGGAGGCCCTCCTACAATGAGCAGTTCTTC. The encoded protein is CASRRPSYNEQFF. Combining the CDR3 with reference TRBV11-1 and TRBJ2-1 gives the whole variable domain EAEVAQSPRYKITEKSQAVAFWCDPISGHATLYWYRQILGQGPELLVQFQDESVVDDSQLPKDRFSAERLKGVDSTLKIQPAELGDSAMYLCASRRPSYNEQFFGPGTRLTVL.

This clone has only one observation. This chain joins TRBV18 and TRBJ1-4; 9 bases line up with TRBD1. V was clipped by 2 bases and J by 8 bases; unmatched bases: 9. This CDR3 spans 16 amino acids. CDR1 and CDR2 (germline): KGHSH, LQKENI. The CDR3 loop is CASSPWGPGTGEKLFF. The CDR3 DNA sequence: TGTGCCAGCTCACCATGGGGACCCGGGACAGGGGAAAAACTGTTTTTT.

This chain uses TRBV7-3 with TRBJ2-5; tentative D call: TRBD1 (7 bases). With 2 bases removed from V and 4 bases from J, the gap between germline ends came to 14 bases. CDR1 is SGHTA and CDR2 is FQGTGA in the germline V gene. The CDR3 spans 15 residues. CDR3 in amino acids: CASSLGGGATETQYF. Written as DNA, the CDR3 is TGTGCCAGCAGCTTAGGAGGGGGCGCGACAGAGACCCAGTACTTC.

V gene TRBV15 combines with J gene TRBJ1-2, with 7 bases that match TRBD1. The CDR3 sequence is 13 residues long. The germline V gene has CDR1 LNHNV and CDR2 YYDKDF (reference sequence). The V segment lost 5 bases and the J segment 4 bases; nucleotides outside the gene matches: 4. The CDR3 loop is CATSGTGAYGYTF. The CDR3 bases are TGTGCCACCAGCGGCACAGGGGCCTATGGCTACACCTTC.

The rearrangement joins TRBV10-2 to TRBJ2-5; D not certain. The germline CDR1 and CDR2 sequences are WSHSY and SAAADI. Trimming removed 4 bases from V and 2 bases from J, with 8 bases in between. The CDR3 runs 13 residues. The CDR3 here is CASSGSLQETQYF. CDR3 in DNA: TGCGCCAGCAGTGGGAGCCTGCAAGAGACCCAGTACTTC.

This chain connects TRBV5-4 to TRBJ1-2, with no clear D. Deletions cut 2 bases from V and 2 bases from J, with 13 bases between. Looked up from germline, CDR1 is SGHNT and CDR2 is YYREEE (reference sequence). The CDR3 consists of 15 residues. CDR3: CASSFGTALNYGYTF. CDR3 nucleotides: TGTGCCAGCAGCTTTGGCACAGCCCTAAACTATGGCTACACCTTC.

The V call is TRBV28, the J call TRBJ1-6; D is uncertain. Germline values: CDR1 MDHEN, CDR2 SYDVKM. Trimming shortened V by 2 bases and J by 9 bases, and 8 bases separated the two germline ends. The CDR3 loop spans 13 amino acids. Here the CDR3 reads CASSLRSGSPLHF. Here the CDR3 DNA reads TGTGCCAGCAGTTTAAGGAGTGGTTCACCCCTCCACTTT.

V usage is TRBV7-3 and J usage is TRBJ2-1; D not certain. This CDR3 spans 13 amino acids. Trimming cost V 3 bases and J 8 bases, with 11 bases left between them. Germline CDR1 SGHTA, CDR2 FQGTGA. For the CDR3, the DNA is TGTGCCAGCAGCTTTGGCACTATCGATGAGCAGTTCTTC. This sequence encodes CASSFGTIDEQFF.